These 6 T cell receptor beta chains came from one sample sequenced in a study of blood T cell repertoires in COVID-19. The repertoire was sequenced with immunoSEQ multiplex PCR; TCRdb's copy has only in-frame clones and lacks some. Of under 200,000 clones listed, roughly three quarters are singletons. The sequenced sample was peripheral blood. The receptors here all came from a man in his 60s with active or convalescent COVID-19.

This chain connects TRBV13 to TRBJ2-3; 7 bases match TRBD2. This CDR3 contains 16 residues. Germline lookup yields CDR1 PRHDT and CDR2 FYEKMQ (reference sequence). Trimming at V came to 6 bases and at J to 4 bases, leaving 13 bases not matched to a gene. The CDR3 coding sequence is TGTGCCAGCAGGCTTGGAAGCGGGATTCCTCCAGATACGCAGTATTTT. Translating gives CASRLGSGIPPDTQYF. Combining the CDR3 with reference TRBV13 and TRBJ2-3 gives the whole variable domain AAGVIQSPRHLIKEKRETATLKCYPIPRHDTVYWYQQGPGQDPQFLISFYEKMQSDKGSIPDRFSAQQFSDYHSELNMSSLELGDSALYFCASRLGSGIPPDTQYFGPGTRLTVL.

The chain recombines TRBV2 with TRBJ2-1; 11 bases align to TRBD2. With V trimmed by 11 bases and J by 10 bases, 16 bases remained unmatched. Germline CDR1 reads SNHLY; CDR2 reads FYNNEI. The CDR3 extends over 15 amino acids. Here the CDR3 DNA reads TGTGCCGGTCTTAGCGGGAGGGCCATCTTTCTCGAGCAGTTCTTC. This codes for CAGLSGRAIFLEQFF.

The chain combines TRBV19 with TRBJ2-1; TRBD1 matches at 12 bases. Germline CDR1 is LNHDA and CDR2 is SQIVND (reference sequence). The V gene end was trimmed by 5 bases and the J gene end by 6 bases; junction bases not matched to a gene: 20. This CDR3 is built from 20 residues. CDR3 sequence reads: CASSPTPGQGANGHANEQFF. CDR3 bases: TGTGCCAGTAGTCCGACACCGGGACAGGGGGCGAACGGACATGCCAATGAGCAGTTCTTC. Looking up the rest from reference TRBV19 and TRBJ2-1 gives the full variable domain: DGGITQSPKYLFRKEGQNVTLSCEQNLNHDAMYWYRQDPGQGLRLIYYSQIVNDFQKGDIAEGYSVSREKKESFPLTVTSAQKNPTAFYLCASSPTPGQGANGHANEQFFGPGTRLTVL.

The chain recombines TRBV7-7 with TRBJ2-2, with TRBD1 matching over 7 bases. Germline V lookup: CDR1 SSHAT, CDR2 FNYEAQ (reference sequence). V lost 5 bases, J lost 2 bases, and 5 bases stayed unmatched. CDR3 length: 15 residues. The DNA for the CDR3 is TGTGCCAGCAGCGCCGGGACAGAAAACACCGGGGAGCTGTTTTTT. This sequence encodes CASSAGTENTGELFF.

The V and J genes are TRBV14 and TRBJ2-1, with a possible D match to TRBD2 (6 bases). The CDR3 has 14 residues. V gave up 1 base and J gave up 4 bases, with 8 bases separating them. In germline, CDR1 is SGHDN, CDR2 FVKESK. The chain's CDR3 is CASSQAGAYNEQFF. For the CDR3, the DNA is TGTGCCAGCAGCCAAGCGGGAGCTTACAATGAGCAGTTCTTC.

The chain links TRBV27 to TRBJ2-5; unclear D gene. The CDR3 totals 13 residues. Trimming stripped 2 bases from V and 1 base from J, with 5 bases between. Looked up from germline, CDR1 is MNHEY and CDR2 is SMNVEV (reference sequence). The DNA for the CDR3 is TGTGCCAGCAGTTTAAGCCTCCAAGAGACCCAGTACTTC. Amino acid sequence: CASSLSLQETQYF.